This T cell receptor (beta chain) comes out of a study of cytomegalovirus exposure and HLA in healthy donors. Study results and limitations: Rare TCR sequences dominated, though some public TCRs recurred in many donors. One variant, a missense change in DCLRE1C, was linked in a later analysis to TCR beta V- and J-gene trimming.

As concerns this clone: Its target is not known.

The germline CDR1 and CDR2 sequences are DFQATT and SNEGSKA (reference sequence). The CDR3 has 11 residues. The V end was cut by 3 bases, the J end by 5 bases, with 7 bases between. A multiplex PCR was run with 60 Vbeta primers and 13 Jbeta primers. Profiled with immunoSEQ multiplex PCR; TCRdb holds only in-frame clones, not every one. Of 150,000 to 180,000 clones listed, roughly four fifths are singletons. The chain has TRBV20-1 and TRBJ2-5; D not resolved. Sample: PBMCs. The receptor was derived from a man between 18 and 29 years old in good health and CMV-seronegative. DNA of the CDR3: TGCAGTGCTAGGGCCAGGGAGACCCAGTACTTC. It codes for CSARARETQYF.